Below, one T cell receptor (beta chain) is given with its context. No antigen is known for it. This record belongs to a study of glioma-infiltrating T cells. Study background: WHO grade II oligodendrogliomas or astrocytomas, plus non-recurrent WHO grade IV glioblastomas, were sampled. Glioma patients had dexamethasone for six or fewer days before surgery.

The CDR3 is 17 amino acids. Trimming cost V 4 bases and J 1 base, with 19 bases left between them. CDR1 and CDR2 (germline): SGHRS, YFSETQ. Amplification of TCR alpha and beta CDR3 regions from RNA used iRepertoire nested multiplex PCR. TCRdb recomputed calls from the multiplex PCR reads with MiXCR, one row per CDR3 protein. The sample records more than 300,000 distinct CDR3 sequences, around 45% being singletons. Study-level findings and limits: Very few CDR3 sequences were shared between tissue and blood. Signature shared blood CDR3 motifs were enriched in low-divergence and depleted in high-divergence patients.

The sequencing input was glioma tissue, nonneoplastic brain tissue, or PBMCs (not recorded which). The source of this sequence is a human donor with low-grade glioma or glioblastoma, undergoing nonglioma brain surgery, or in good health (not recorded which). The chain uses TRBV5-1 and TRBJ2-3, with D possibly TRBD2 on 6 matching bases. The CDR3 loop reads CASSRAHQRAGTDTQYF. As DNA, the CDR3 is TGCGCCAGCAGCCGGGCACACCAGCGGGCCGGCACAGATACGCAGTATTTT.